This T cell receptor (beta chain) is from a study of Ad26.COV2.S vaccination and SARS-CoV-2 variants. Notes on the study in general: Measures of TCR breadth and depth may have fallen short of total T cell responses. Following vaccination, spike-specific CD8+ and CD4+ T cell responses reportedly exhibited substantial breadth. Recipients of vaccine and of placebo showed similar breadth of their non-spike TCR repertoires. People given the vaccine had a wider spike-specific TCR breadth than placebo recipients did.

Method: immunoSEQ multiplex PCR; TCRdb's copy keeps in-frame clones and lacks some. The repertoire holds roughly 140,000 clones, with roughly 85% as singletons. This clone was observed a few times. Its specificity is unknown. V was trimmed by 4 bases and J by 0 bases, leaving 12 bases between them. Germline lookup yields CDR1 SGHRS and CDR2 YFSETQ. The CDR3 consists of 15 residues. The chain has TRBV5-1 and TRBJ2-3; D is unclear. The clonotype originates from a human donor who had recovered from COVID-19. The sequencing here drew on peripheral blood, taken after recovery from COVID-19. CDR3 sequence reads: CASSMALPSTDTQYF. DNA of the CDR3: TGCGCCAGCAGCATGGCTTTACCTAGCACAGATACGCAGTATTTT.